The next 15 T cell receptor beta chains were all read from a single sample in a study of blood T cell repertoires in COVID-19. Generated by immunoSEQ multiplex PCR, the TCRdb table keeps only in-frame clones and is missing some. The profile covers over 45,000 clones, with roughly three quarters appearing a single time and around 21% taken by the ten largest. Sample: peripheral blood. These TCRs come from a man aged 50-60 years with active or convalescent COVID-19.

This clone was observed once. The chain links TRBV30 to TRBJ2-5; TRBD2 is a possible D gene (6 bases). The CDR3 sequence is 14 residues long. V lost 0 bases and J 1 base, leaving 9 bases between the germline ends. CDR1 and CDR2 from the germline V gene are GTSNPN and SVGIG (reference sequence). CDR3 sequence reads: CAWSVGGFQETQYF. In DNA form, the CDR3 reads TGTGCCTGGAGTGTTGGGGGGTTCCAAGAGACCCAGTACTTC. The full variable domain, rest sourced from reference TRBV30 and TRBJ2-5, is SQTIHQWPATLVQPVGSPLSLECTVEGTSNPNLYWYRQAAGRGLQLLFYSVGIGQISSEVPQNLSASRPQDRQFILSSKKLLLSDSGFYLCAWSVGGFQETQYFGPGTRLLVL.

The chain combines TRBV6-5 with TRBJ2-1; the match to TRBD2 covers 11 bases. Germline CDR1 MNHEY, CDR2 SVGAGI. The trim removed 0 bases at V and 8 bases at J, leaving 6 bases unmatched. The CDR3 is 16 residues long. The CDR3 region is CASSYSISGRADEQFF. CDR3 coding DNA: TGTGCCAGCAGTTACTCGATTAGCGGGAGGGCCGATGAGCAGTTCTTC.

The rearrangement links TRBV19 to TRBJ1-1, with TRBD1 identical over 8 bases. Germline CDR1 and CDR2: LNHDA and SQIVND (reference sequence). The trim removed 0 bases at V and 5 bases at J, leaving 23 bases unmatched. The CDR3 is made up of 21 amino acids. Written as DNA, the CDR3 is TGTGCCAGTAGTATAGATGGCGGGCTCGGAGGGGCAGGGGGCCGTAGAACTGAAGCTTTCTTT. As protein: CASSIDGGLGGAGGRRTEAFF. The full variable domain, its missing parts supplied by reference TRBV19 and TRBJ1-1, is DGGITQSPKYLFRKEGQNVTLSCEQNLNHDAMYWYRQDPGQGLRLIYYSQIVNDFQKGDIAEGYSVSREKKESFPLTVTSAQKNPTAFYLCASSIDGGLGGAGGRRTEAFFGQGTRLTVV.

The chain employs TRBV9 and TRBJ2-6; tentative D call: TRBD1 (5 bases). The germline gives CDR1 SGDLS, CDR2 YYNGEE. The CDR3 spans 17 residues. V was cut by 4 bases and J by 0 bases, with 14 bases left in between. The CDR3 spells CASSYLWTTSGANVLTF. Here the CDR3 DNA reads TGTGCCAGCAGCTACCTTTGGACAACCTCTGGGGCCAACGTCCTGACTTTC.

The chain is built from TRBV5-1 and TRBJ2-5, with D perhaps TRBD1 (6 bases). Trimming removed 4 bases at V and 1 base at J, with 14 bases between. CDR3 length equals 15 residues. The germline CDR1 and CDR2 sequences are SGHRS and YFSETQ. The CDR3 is CASSPASDSQETQYF. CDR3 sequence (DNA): TGCGCCAGCAGCCCCGCCTCGGACAGCCAAGAGACCCAGTACTTC.

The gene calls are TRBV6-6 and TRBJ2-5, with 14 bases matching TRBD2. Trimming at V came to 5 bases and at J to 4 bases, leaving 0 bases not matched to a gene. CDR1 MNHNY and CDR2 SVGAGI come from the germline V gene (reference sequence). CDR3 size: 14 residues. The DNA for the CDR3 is TGTGCCAGCAGTGGGACTAGCGGGAGAGAGACCCAGTACTTC. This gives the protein CASSGTSGRETQYF.

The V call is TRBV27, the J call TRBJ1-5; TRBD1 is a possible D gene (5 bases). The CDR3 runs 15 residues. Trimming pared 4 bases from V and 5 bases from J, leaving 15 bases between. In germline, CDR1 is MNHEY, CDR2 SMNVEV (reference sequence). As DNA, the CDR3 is TGTGCCAGCAGTTCCTCCGACAGATATTATCAGCCCCAGCATTTT. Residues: CASSSSDRYYQPQHF.

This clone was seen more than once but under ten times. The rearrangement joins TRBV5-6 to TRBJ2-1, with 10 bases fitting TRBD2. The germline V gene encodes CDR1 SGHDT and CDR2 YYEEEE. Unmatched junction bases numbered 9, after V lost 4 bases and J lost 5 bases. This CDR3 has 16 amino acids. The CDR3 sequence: CASSPPSGGWDNEQFF. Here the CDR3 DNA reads TGTGCCAGCAGCCCCCCTAGCGGGGGTTGGGACAATGAGCAGTTCTTC.

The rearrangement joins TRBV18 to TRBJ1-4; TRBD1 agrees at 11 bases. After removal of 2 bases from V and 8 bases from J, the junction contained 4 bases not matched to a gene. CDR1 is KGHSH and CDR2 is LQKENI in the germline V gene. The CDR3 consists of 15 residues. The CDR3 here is CASSPGTGGSEKLFF. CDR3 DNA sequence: TGTGCCAGCTCACCAGGGACAGGGGGTTCCGAAAAACTGTTTTTT.

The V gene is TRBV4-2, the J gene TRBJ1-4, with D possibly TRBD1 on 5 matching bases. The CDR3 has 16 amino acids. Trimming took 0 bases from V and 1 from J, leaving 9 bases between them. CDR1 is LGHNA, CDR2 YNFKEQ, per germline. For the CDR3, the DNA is TGTGCCAGCAGCCAAGATTCGGGGGGAACTAATGAAAAACTGTTTTTT. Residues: CASSQDSGGTNEKLFF.

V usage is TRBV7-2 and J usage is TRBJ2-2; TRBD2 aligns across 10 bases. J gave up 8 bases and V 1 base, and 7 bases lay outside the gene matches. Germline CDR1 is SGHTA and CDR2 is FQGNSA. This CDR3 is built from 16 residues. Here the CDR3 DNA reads TGTGCCAGCAGCTTAGTAGGGACTAGCGTGTCAGGGGAGCTGTTTTTT. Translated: CASSLVGTSVSGELFF. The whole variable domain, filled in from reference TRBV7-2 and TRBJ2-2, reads GAGVSQSPSNKVTEKGKDVELRCDPISGHTALYWYRQSLGQGLEFLIYFQGNSAPDKSGLPSDRFSAERTGGSVSTLTIQRTQQEDSAVYLCASSLVGTSVSGELFFGEGSRLTVL.

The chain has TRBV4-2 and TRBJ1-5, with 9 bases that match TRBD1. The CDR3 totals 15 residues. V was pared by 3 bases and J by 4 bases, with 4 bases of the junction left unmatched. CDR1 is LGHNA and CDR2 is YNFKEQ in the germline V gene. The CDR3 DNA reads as TGTGCCAGCAGCCAGGGGGACAGGGAAAATCAGCCCCAGCATTTT. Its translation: CASSQGDRENQPQHF.

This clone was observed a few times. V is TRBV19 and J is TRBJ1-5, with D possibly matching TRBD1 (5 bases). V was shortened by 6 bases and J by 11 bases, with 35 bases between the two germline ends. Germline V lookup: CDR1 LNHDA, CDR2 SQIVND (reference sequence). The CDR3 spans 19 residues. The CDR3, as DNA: TGTGCCAGTAGCTTTGCGGCATTTCGGGAGACAGCCGGAAGAGTAACCCAGCATTTT. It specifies CASSFAAFRETAGRVTQHF.

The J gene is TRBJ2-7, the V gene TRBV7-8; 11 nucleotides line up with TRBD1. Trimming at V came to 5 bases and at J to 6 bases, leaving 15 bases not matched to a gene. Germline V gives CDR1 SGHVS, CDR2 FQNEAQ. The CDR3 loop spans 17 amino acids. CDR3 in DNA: TGTGCCAGCAGCGCAGACCGCTCCGGACAGGGGGCTAGCGAGCAGTACTTC. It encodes CASSADRSGQGASEQYF.

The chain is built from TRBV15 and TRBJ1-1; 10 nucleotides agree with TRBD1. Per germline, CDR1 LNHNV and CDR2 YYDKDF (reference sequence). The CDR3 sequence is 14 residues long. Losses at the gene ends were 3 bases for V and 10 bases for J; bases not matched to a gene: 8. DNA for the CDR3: TGTGCCACCAGCAGCGACAGGGGGCGCGTAGTAGCTTTCTTT. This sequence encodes CATSSDRGRVVAFF. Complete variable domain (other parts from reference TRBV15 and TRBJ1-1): DAMVIQNPRYQVTQFGKPVTLSCSQTLNHNVMYWYQQKSSQAPKLLFHYYDKDFNNEADTPDNFQSRRPNTSFCFLDIRSPGLGDTAMYLCATSSDRGRVVAFFGQGTRLTVV.